The entry that follows covers one T cell receptor (beta chain) sequence. Its antigen is still unknown. The junction departs from germline at one end; a sequencing error may be responsible. From the 5' RACE reads, TCRdb called clonotypes with MiXCR, one entry per CDR3 protein. Among around 450,000 distinct CDR3 sequences listed, roughly 20% were seen once. The sample comes from a study of T-cell memory formation after mild COVID-19. Study-wide points: Mainly CM and EM harbored the contracting CD4+ clones; mainly EMRA harbored the CD8+ ones. Cross-reactive memory apparently joined, as some responding clones appeared in pre-infection memory. Clones contracting over day 15 to 85 were CD4/CD8 balanced, with later expanders leaning CD4+.

The clonotype was recovered from an adult woman who had mild COVID-19 (a few samples of this study predate the infection). Cell type and time point are not known. The sample was PBMCs or a T cell subset sorted from them (not recorded which).

Here the CDR3 DNA reads TGTGACAGCCGTAGGGACGGTGGCGGGGAGCTGTTTTTT. Its protein is CDSRRDGGGELFF. V and J are TRBV11-2 and TRBJ2-2, with D perhaps assigned TRBD1 or TRBD2 (5 bases each). This CDR3 is built from 13 residues. Germline values: CDR1 SGHAT, CDR2 FQNNGV.